This T cell receptor beta chain appears in the sequencing data of a study of cytomegalovirus exposure and HLA in healthy donors (dated by TCRdb to 2015 to 2018). A note on the overall study: According to an earlier analysis of 550 to 700 of the donors, some 180 million T cells yielded 95 million to 140 million unique TCR beta sequences and about 300 Gb of sequence data. An early release that covered some 630 HLA-typed donors contained about 300 gigabases of sequencing data and approximately 85 million unique TCR sequences. The genetic ancestry cluster associated with self-reported Caucasian donors included over 80% of the roughly 390 genotyped donors. The study aimed to test whether signatures of past pathogen exposure could be identified by cataloging public T cell receptors. The study profiled the T cell repertoires of hundreds of subjects by immunosequencing and related them to cytomegalovirus serostatus. Besides the first cohort of 550 to 750 subjects, a separate validation cohort made up of roughly 130 different subjects was used. The study combined high-throughput TCR immunosequencing, statistical association of individual TCRs with disease status, and machine learning to predict cytomegalovirus infection status. A later analysis re-analyzed previously published TCR beta repertoires from roughly 690 donors and added high-resolution HLA genotyping to study TCR occurrence patterns. In the later analysis, no new phenotypic data were used to find candidate immune exposures; instead, reliance was placed on TCR beta sequences and their occurrence across donors. To decide whether each TCR beta V gene segment behaved as functional or pseudogenic, an earlier analysis of fewer than 750 of the donors relied on high-throughput TCR beta sequencing. Alongside the repertoire data, information on donor age, sex, ethnicity and CMV serostatus was compiled. A later genetic analysis used genome-wide SNP genotypes for about 65% of the 666 donors, treating that subset as a discovery cohort. Every repertoire in the discovery cohort had been generated on one and the same sequencing platform. Class I and class II HLA loci were covered by the typing at four-digit resolution. The number of donors typed differed by locus, with about 629-630 for A, B, C, DRB1 and DQB1, roughly 520 for DQA1, 606 for DPA1, and roughly 450 for DPB1. About five DR-DQ haplotypes were handled as single units for association and clustering because linkage in the cohort was strong. Among some 400 genotyped donors of the cohort, an average of around 240,000 unique TCR beta nucleotide sequences were sequenced per donor, approximately 20% of them non-productive.

What the authors observed across the whole study: Several of the top co-occurrence clusters appeared to be linked to parvovirus B19, influenza, CMV and Epstein-Barr virus, according to a later analysis. Cytomegalovirus status was reported to be diagnosed by the classifier with high specificity and sensitivity in both the original and validation cohorts. Sequencing depth was assumed to be roughly uniform across donors in the presence/absence analyses, though that assumption may not hold. According to a later genetic analysis, donors in an Asian-associated ancestry cluster had fewer N-insertions in productive TCRs than the approximately 690-donor mean. In a later analysis, HLA-associated TCR beta chains showed more clonal expansion and lower generation probabilities than non-associated chains that were equally common. A cluster of highly shared sequence variants was judged likely to represent a technical artifact of the sequencing pipeline. In a later analysis, 15,000 to 20,000 TCR beta sequences were associated with specific HLA alleles at a false discovery rate of 0.05. In an earlier analysis of several hundred of the donors, most TCR beta V segments were observed in productive rearrangements about 90% or about 30% of the time, broadly matching IMGT annotations. Immune exposure information for the cohort was limited to CMV serostatus. In a later analysis, most CMV-associated TCR beta chains were found to appear HLA-restricted, with HLA associations seemingly driven largely by CMV exposure. Correlated functional status among segregating V segments might be attributable to linkage disequilibrium, but an unknown experimental factor could not be ruled out. Some IMGT-functional V segments, including TRBV6-2 and TRBV6-3, could not be told apart with the 87-base-pair reads, so those segments were excluded. A further reported finding was that TCR beta sequences accurately predicted the HLA-A and HLA-B alleles for most subjects in the first cohort. Three of the identified cytomegalovirus-associated TCR beta chains were confirmed in vitro to be specific for cytomegalovirus antigens. Because HLA typing was missing for some donors at each locus, association tests included only the typed subset. While some public TCRs were present in many individuals, most TCR sequences turned up only very rarely across donors. In a later analysis, TCR association rates were found to vary across HLA loci, with the most associated TCRs seen for DRB1 alleles and the fewest for HLA-C alleles. The cohort was sequenced for TCR beta chains only, and without alpha or paired-chain data the features that could be detected were limited. The study listed approximately 150 TCR beta chains as associated with cytomegalovirus. In a later genetic analysis, a missense DCLRE1C variant was associated with V-gene and J-gene trimming of TCR beta chains, and the association was replicated in an independent cohort. Seventeen rarely observed V segments, including chromosome 9 orphons, were excluded from the earlier analysis of some 590 of the donors because counts were too low. The authors suggested that the approach could potentially be generalized to other disease states and immunological phenotypes. When HLA alleles, especially DR and DQ, strongly co-occurred, attributing TCR associations to individual alleles was difficult.

The cohort was made up of hundreds of healthy bone marrow donors. All cohort members were sampled while nominally healthy, although unrecorded immune exposures were likely present. The donor tested CMV seronegative and was one of the 352 seronegative cohort members. A peripheral blood sample was provided by each donor, and peripheral blood mononuclear cells were used for TCR beta sequencing. The Qiagen DNeasy Blood Extraction Kit was used to extract genomic DNA from the blood cell samples. Library creation used the immunoSEQ multiplex PCR assay. For the multiplex PCR, a mixture combining 60 forward primers for TCR Vbeta segments and 13 reverse primers for TCR Jbeta segments was used. The CDR3 region of rearranged TCR beta genes was amplified from genomic DNA with a multiplex PCR assay. Amplified TCR beta libraries were sequenced as 87-base-pair reads on the Illumina HiSeq System. Processing in the source paper ran as follows. A later analysis tallied 70 million to 100 million unique TCR beta chains across the 610 or so repertoires, and about 12 million of those chains were shared by two or more donors. Raw reads were error-corrected and collapsed into unique sequences by a nearest-neighbor algorithm in which closely related sequences were merged to remove PCR and sequencing errors. To assign V, D and J gene segments, CDR3 sequences were aligned to IMGT reference sequences. For a sequence to be retained, a match of at least six nucleotides was required to both a V gene segment and a J gene segment. Rearrangements were called productive when the CDR3 lacked stop codons and stayed in frame with V and J; all others were non-productive. CDR3 was defined according to IMGT convention as the region running from the second conserved V-encoded cysteine to the conserved J-encoded phenylalanine. The earlier analysis of about 530 of the donors excluded any sequence lacking an unambiguous match to a single V gene segment. An earlier analysis of around 600 of the donors classified V segments as functional when productive rearrangements were above 56.7% and as segregating when the standard deviation between donors was above 5%. A statistical classification framework was built for diagnosing cytomegalovirus status from the catalog of TCR beta chain sequences. A later analysis assigned V and J genes by comparing TCR nucleotide sequences with IMGT/GENE-DB human TR gene sequences. A later analysis assigned CDR3 sequences and most-parsimonious VDJ recombination scenarios with the TCRdist pipeline. A later analysis defined each TCR beta chain by its CDR3 amino acid sequence plus V-gene family, and excluded reads lacking a unique V-gene family. In a later analysis, 500 to 700 highly shared, low-generation-probability nucleotide sequences were removed to address suspected cross-contamination and a sequencing artifact. In a later analysis, a clonal expansion index for each public chain was calculated from normalized within-repertoire ranks of inferred template counts. In a later analysis, generation probabilities were computed with a VDJ recombination model fitted to out-of-frame rearrangements, and the resulting probabilities were checked against IGoR. A later analysis scored TCR-TCR, TCR-HLA and TCR-CMV co-occurrence with hypergeometric tests, applying a repertoire-size bias correction to TCR pairs. False discovery rates were estimated in a later analysis by permuting HLA or CMV assignments 20 times. In a later analysis, co-occurring TCRs were grouped using DBSCAN, and TCRdist sequence similarity was added for clustering within HLA-allele-positive subsets. For co-occurrence clustering, repertoires with fewer than 30,000 or more than 120,000 public chains were excluded, along with roughly five repertoires with anomalous nucleotide sharing. Held by TCRdb, this immuneACCESS table contains in-frame sequences only and omits some clones. Under half of the omission traces to an unresolved V gene where checked; the cause of the rest is unknown. The D gene and trimming were derived from the DNA, and the V and J assignments and clone size from that table. The sample yields some 120,000 clones; about 70% were counted once. Of the sample, approximately 3.8% is held by the ten largest clones.

As to this clone: Its cognate antigen has yet to be identified. The input lacks base qualities; no much larger clone sits a single base away.

The CDR3 has 15 amino acids, counting the end cysteine and phenylalanine. The only DNA kept is the CDR3, 45 bases in frame from the first base. CDR1 MNHEY and CDR2 SVGAGI were looked up in the germline V gene. V is pared back by 0 bases and J by 3 bases, with 12 bases lying between the germline termini. The source of this sequence is a woman aged 35 to 49 in good health and CMV-seronegative. The sample consisted of PBMCs. The receptor chain draws on TRBV6-5 and TRBJ2-7; TRBD1 could be the D gene, as 6 bases match. The bases are TGTGCCAGCAGTTACTCACAGGGTTTTTACTACGAGCAGTACTTC. This translates into CASSYSQGFYYEQYF.